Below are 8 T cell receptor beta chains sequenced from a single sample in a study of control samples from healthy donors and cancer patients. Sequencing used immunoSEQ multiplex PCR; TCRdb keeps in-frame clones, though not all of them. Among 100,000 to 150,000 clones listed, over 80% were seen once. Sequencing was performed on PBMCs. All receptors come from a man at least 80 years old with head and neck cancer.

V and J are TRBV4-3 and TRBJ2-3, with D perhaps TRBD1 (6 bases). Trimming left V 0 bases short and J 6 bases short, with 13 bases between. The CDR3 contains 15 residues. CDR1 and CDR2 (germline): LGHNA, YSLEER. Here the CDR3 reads CASSQERDTADTQYF. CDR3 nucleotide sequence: TGCGCCAGCAGCCAAGAACGGGACACTGCGGATACGCAGTATTTT.

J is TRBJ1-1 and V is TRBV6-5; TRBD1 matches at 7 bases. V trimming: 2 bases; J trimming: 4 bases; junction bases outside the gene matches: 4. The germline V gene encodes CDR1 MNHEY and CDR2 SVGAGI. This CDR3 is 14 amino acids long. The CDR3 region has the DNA TGTGCCAGCAGTTACGTCCAGGGGGTCACTGAAGCTTTCTTT. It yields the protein CASSYVQGVTEAFF.

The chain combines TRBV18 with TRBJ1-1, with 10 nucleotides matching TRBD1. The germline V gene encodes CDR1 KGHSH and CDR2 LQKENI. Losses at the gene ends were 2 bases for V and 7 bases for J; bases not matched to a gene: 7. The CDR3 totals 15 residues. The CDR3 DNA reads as TGTGCCAGCTCACCAGTCCCCGGGACAGGGGATGAAGCTTTCTTT. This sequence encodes CASSPVPGTGDEAFF.

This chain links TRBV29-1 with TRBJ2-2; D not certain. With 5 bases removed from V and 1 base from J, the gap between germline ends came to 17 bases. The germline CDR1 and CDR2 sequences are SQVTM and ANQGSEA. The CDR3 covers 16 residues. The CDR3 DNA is TGCAGCGTTATGAGTCCCGTCCGAGAGAACACCGGGGAGCTGTTTTTT. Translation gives CSVMSPVRENTGELFF.

The CDR3 sequence is CASGAGELFF. CDR3 nucleotides: TGTGCCAGCGGGGCCGGGGAGCTGTTTTTT. This chain uses TRBV6-6 with TRBJ2-2; D gene uncertain. Per germline, CDR1 MNHNY and CDR2 SVGAGI (reference sequence). CDR3 length: 10 residues. The V gene lost 8 bases and the J gene lost 6 bases, with 4 bases spanning the gap.

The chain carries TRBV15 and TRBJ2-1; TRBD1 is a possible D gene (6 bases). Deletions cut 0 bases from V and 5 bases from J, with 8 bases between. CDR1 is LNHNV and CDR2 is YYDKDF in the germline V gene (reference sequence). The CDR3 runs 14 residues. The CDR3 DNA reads TGTGCCACCAGCAGAGATAGGACAGACAATGAGCAGTTCTTC. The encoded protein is CATSRDRTDNEQFF.

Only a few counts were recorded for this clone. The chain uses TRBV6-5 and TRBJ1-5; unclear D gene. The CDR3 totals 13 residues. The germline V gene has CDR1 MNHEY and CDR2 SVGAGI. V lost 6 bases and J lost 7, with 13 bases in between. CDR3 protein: CASSKGLVQPQHF. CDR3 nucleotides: TGTGCCAGCAGCAAAGGTCTAGTACAGCCCCAGCATTTT.

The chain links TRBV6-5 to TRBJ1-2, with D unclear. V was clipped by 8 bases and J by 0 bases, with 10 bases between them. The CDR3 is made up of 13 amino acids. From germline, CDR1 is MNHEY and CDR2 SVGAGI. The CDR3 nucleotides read TGTGCCAGCGGCCCTCCAGCTAACTATGGCTACACCTTC. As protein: CASGPPANYGYTF.